The 25 T cell receptor beta chains below all came from one sample that was sequenced in a study of PD-1 blockade in classical Hodgkin lymphoma. Assay used: immunoSEQ multiplex PCR; TCRdb lists only in-frame clones, some missing. The sample consists of approximately 21,000 clones, roughly two thirds of them appearing once. In every patient, relapse followed autologous stem cell transplantation, while exposure to brentuximab vedotin differed. Source: peripheral blood mononuclear cells (PBMCs), taken at baseline. These receptors were taken from a human donor with classical Hodgkin lymphoma.

CDR3 sequence reads: CASSLNGRAYEQYF. Written as DNA, the CDR3 is TGTGCCAGCAGTTTAAACGGGAGGGCTTACGAGCAGTACTTC. This chain joins TRBV27 and TRBJ2-7, with 8 nucleotides matching TRBD2. The CDR3 length is 14 residues. With V trimmed by 2 bases and J by 4 bases, 4 bases remained unmatched. Germline loops: CDR1 MNHEY, CDR2 SMNVEV (reference sequence).

This rearrangement joins TRBV4-3 to TRBJ1-1; 7 bases align to TRBD1. CDR3 length equals 15 residues. Germline CDR1 reads LGHNA; CDR2 reads YSLEER. J was trimmed by 5 bases and V by 4 bases; bases with no gene match: 10. The CDR3 sequence: CASSRSTGLGTEAFF. The CDR3 DNA reads as TGCGCCAGCAGCCGATCGACAGGGTTGGGAACTGAAGCTTTCTTT.

This rearrangement joins TRBV19 to TRBJ1-1; TRBD1 might be the D (6 bases). Germline V CDR1 and CDR2: LNHDA, SQIVND (reference sequence). The ends were cut back, 0 bases at V and 1 base at J, with 9 bases in the middle. The CDR3 is 15 residues long. CDR3 sequence reads: CASSIDDRRNTEAFF. CDR3 coding DNA: TGTGCCAGTAGTATAGACGACAGGCGGAACACTGAAGCTTTCTTT.

The chain has TRBV12-5 and TRBJ1-1; D is ambiguous. The CDR3 sequence is 13 residues long. Trimming removed 1 base at V and 0 bases at J, with 3 bases between. Germline loops: CDR1 LGHNT, CDR2 FRNRAP. Here the CDR3 DNA reads TGTGCTAGTGGTTTGGAGGTGAACACTGAAGCTTTCTTT. The encoded protein is CASGLEVNTEAFF.

This clone was counted between two and nine times. The chain employs TRBV28 and TRBJ1-6; no definite D call. From germline, CDR1 is MDHEN and CDR2 SYDVKM. The V end lost 1 base, the J end lost 5 bases, and 0 bases lay between the germline ends. The CDR3 sequence is 12 residues long. The CDR3 DNA is TGTGCCAGCAGTTTATATAATTCACCCCTCCACTTT. Protein sequence: CASSLYNSPLHF.

The chain employs TRBV9 and TRBJ2-3, with D unresolved. V dropped 0 bases and J dropped 2 bases, with 13 bases sitting between them. Germline V gene lookup returns CDR1 SGDLS and CDR2 YYNGEE. CDR3 length: 16 residues. The CDR3 nucleotides are TGTGCCAGCAGCGTAGTGCACGGGCAAAACACAGATACGCAGTATTTT. Translating gives CASSVVHGQNTDTQYF.

The V call is TRBV5-1, the J call TRBJ2-5, with D possibly being TRBD1 (6 bases). Germline V lookup: CDR1 SGHRS, CDR2 YFSETQ. The CDR3 has 15 residues. V lost 0 bases and J lost 2, with 11 bases in between. As DNA, the CDR3 is TGCGCCAGCAGCTTGGCGGCAGGGGAACAAGAGACCCAGTACTTC. Its translation: CASSLAAGEQETQYF.

This chain links TRBV28 with TRBJ2-7; 8 bases are shared with TRBD1. The CDR3 has 14 amino acids. Germline CDR1 MDHEN, CDR2 SYDVKM. Trimming cost V 5 bases and J 3 bases; bases outside gene matches: 6. The chain's CDR3 is CASSLAGGLYEQYF. The CDR3, as DNA: TGTGCCAGCAGTCTCGCAGGGGGCCTCTACGAGCAGTACTTC.

The chain employs TRBV6-6 and TRBJ1-2; D unresolved. The CDR3 covers 13 residues. V was shortened by 2 bases and J by 5 bases, with 9 bases between the two germline ends. Germline CDR1 is MNHNY and CDR2 is SVGAGI (reference sequence). The CDR3 DNA sequence: TGTGCCAGCAGTTACACGGACGGATATGGCTACACCTTC. This encodes CASSYTDGYGYTF.

The chain combines TRBV18 with TRBJ1-4, with a weak D call TRBD1 (5 bases). This CDR3 is 16 amino acids long. Germline loops: CDR1 KGHSH, CDR2 LQKENI. V gave up 5 bases and J gave up 0 bases, with 13 bases separating them. CDR3 coding DNA: TGTGCCAGCTCAACGGGGACCGCGACAACTAATGAAAAACTGTTTTTT. Its translation is CASSTGTATTNEKLFF.

The chain links TRBV11-2 to TRBJ2-5, with a possible D match to TRBD2 (7 bases). With 3 bases removed from V and 5 bases from J, the gap between germline ends came to 13 bases. Germline V CDR1 and CDR2: SGHAT, FQNNGV. The CDR3 is made up of 14 amino acids. This CDR3 reads CASSFWGGAETQYF. Here the CDR3 DNA reads TGTGCCAGCAGCTTTTGGGGGGGCGCGGAGACCCAGTACTTC.

The chain combines TRBV9 with TRBJ2-3, with TRBD2 matching 9 bases. J lost 1 base, V lost 0 bases, and 0 bases had no gene match. Germline lookup yields CDR1 SGDLS and CDR2 YYNGEE. CDR3 length equals 15 residues. The CDR3 is CASSVVAGGTDTQYF. The CDR3 DNA sequence: TGTGCCAGCAGCGTAGTAGCGGGAGGCACAGATACGCAGTATTTT.

The rearrangement joins TRBV7-2 to TRBJ2-3; 9 nucleotides agree with TRBD2. Germline CDR1 is SGHTA and CDR2 is FQGNSA. The CDR3 totals 15 residues. V lost 5 bases, J lost 2 bases, and 5 bases stayed unmatched. CDR3 in amino acids: CASSPQRGATDTQYF. CDR3 nucleotides: TGTGCCAGCAGCCCACAGCGGGGGGCCACAGATACGCAGTATTTT. The full variable domain, completed using reference TRBV7-2 and TRBJ2-3, is GAGVSQSPSNKVTEKGKDVELRCDPISGHTALYWYRQSLGQGLEFLIYFQGNSAPDKSGLPSDRFSAERTGGSVSTLTIQRTQQEDSAVYLCASSPQRGATDTQYFGPGTRLTVL.

The chain combines TRBV4-3 with TRBJ2-7; 8 nucleotides agree with TRBD1. CDR3 size: 15 residues. V was clipped by 0 bases and J by 4 bases; unmatched bases: 5. The V gene's germline CDR1 is LGHNA and CDR2 YSLEER. This CDR3 is CASSQDAGGLYEQYF. CDR3 nucleotide sequence: TGCGCCAGCAGCCAAGATGCAGGGGGCCTATACGAGCAGTACTTC.

This clone turned up a few times. V is TRBV30 and J is TRBJ1-6, with D unclear. Looked up from germline, CDR1 is GTSNPN and CDR2 is SVGIG (reference sequence). This CDR3 region has 16 residues. The germline V and J ends were trimmed by 3 bases and 0 bases, with 12 bases remaining between them. The CDR3 sequence is CAWSIEASSYNSPLHF. CDR3 coding DNA: TGTGCCTGGAGCATCGAGGCCAGCTCCTATAATTCACCCCTCCACTTT. The full variable domain, with the rest looked up from reference TRBV30 and TRBJ1-6, is SQTIHQWPATLVQPVGSPLSLECTVEGTSNPNLYWYRQAAGRGLQLLFYSVGIGQISSEVPQNLSASRPQDRQFILSSKKLLLSDSGFYLCAWSIEASSYNSPLHFGNGTRLTVT.

This rearrangement joins TRBV29-1 to TRBJ2-7; no reliable D call. The germline V and J ends were trimmed by 4 bases and 2 bases, with 9 bases remaining between them. The length of the CDR3 is 12 residues. From germline, CDR1 is SQVTM and CDR2 ANQGSEA. CDR3 DNA: TGCAGCGTTGGGACGGACGCCTACGAGCAGTACTTC. Amino acids: CSVGTDAYEQYF.

V is TRBV6-6 and J is TRBJ2-5, with D tentatively TRBD1 (6 bases). Germline V CDR1 and CDR2: MNHNY, SVGAGI (reference sequence). The V and J ends lost 10 bases and 1 base respectively, with 10 bases between them. The CDR3 consists of 12 residues. CDR3 in DNA: TGTGCCACCGGGACATTCCAAGAGACCCAGTACTTC. Protein sequence: CATGTFQETQYF.

The chain combines TRBV28 with TRBJ2-7; perhaps TRBD1 as D (5 bases). Between the trimmed V and J ends, which lost 6 bases and 5 bases, there was a span of 17 bases. This CDR3 region has 14 residues. Germline assignment: CDR1 MDHEN and CDR2 SYDVKM. The CDR3 DNA is TGTGCCAGCAGCCTAAGTATAGGGGCCCACGAGCAGTACTTC. Its protein product is CASSLSIGAHEQYF.

This sequence joins TRBV5-1 and TRBJ2-5, with 7 bases that match TRBD1. J was trimmed by 0 bases and V by 5 bases; bases with no gene match: 10. This CDR3 comprises 16 residues. CDR1 is SGHRS, CDR2 YFSETQ, per germline. CDR3: CASRLYSQGYQETQYF. The DNA of the CDR3 is TGCGCCAGCAGACTCTATTCACAGGGGTACCAAGAGACCCAGTACTTC.

This clone has only a few counts. The J gene is TRBJ2-7, the V gene TRBV6-5, with D maybe TRBD1 (6 bases). The V gene lost 2 bases and the J gene lost 0 bases, with 11 bases spanning the gap. Germline V CDR1 and CDR2: MNHEY, SVGAGI. The CDR3 contains 15 residues. The CDR3 DNA sequence: TGTGCCAGCAGTTACGGTGGGGGCTTCTCCTACGAGCAGTACTTC. It codes for CASSYGGGFSYEQYF.

This chain links TRBV10-2 with TRBJ2-3; 11 bases are shared with TRBD2. Trimming removed 6 bases from V and 3 bases from J; junction bases left unmatched: 5. This CDR3 is built from 15 residues. Germline V gene data show CDR1 as WSHSY and CDR2 as SAAADI. The CDR3 loop is CASRPGTSGTDTQYF. The CDR3 nucleotides read TGCGCCAGCAGACCCGGGACTAGCGGAACAGATACGCAGTATTTT.

The V and J genes are TRBV6-5 and TRBJ2-1, with 7 nucleotides matching TRBD2. The CDR3 is 13 amino acids. With 1 base clipped from V and 9 bases from J, the junction kept 3 bases outside the gene matches. Germline V lookup: CDR1 MNHEY, CDR2 SVGAGI. CDR3 DNA sequence: TGTGCCAGCAGTTACTGGGGGGGGACTGAGCAGTTCTTC. Translation: CASSYWGGTEQFF.

This clone was detected a few times. The V gene is TRBV6-5, the J gene TRBJ2-4; the match to TRBD2 covers 12 bases. This CDR3 is built from 14 residues. The germline gives CDR1 MNHEY, CDR2 SVGAGI. V trimming: 4 bases; J trimming: 8 bases; junction bases outside the gene matches: 3. DNA of the CDR3: TGTGCCAGCAGTTTGACTAGCGGGAGAGACATTCAGTACTTC. This sequence encodes CASSLTSGRDIQYF.

This chain joins TRBV25-1 and TRBJ2-5, with TRBD2 as a possible D gene (7 bases). The CDR3 spans 15 residues. Germline assignment: CDR1 MGHDK and CDR2 SYGVNS. The germline V and J ends were trimmed by 3 bases and 4 bases, with 15 bases remaining between them. The CDR3 region is CASSDLDGGLETQYF. The CDR3 nucleotides are TGTGCCAGCAGTGATCTGGACGGGGGGCTAGAGACCCAGTACTTC.

The gene calls are TRBV7-2 and TRBJ2-7; a weak D match, TRBD1 (6 bases). Germline CDR1 and CDR2: SGHTA and FQGNSA. Trimming pared 0 bases from V and 2 bases from J, leaving 11 bases between. CDR3 size: 15 residues. The CDR3: CASSLARTAAYEQYF. The CDR3 bases are TGTGCCAGCAGCTTAGCGCGGACAGCAGCCTACGAGCAGTACTTC. The complete variable domain, with remaining parts taken from reference TRBV7-2 and TRBJ2-7, reads GAGVSQSPSNKVTEKGKDVELRCDPISGHTALYWYRQSLGQGLEFLIYFQGNSAPDKSGLPSDRFSAERTGGSVSTLTIQRTQQEDSAVYLCASSLARTAAYEQYFGPGTRLTVT.